A single T cell receptor (beta chain) is shown here with its context. The CDR3 totals 16 residues. The V gene lost 2 bases and the J gene lost 0 bases, with 11 bases spanning the gap. Germline values: CDR1 MNHNS, CDR2 SASEGT. This record comes from a study of shared clonotypes between healthy human individuals. Clones were sequenced by immunoSEQ multiplex PCR, and TCRdb holds only the in-frame ones, with some missing. The sample has more than 1 million clones, around 82% seen once; the top ten hold under 0.6%. The clonotype originates from a man aged 18-30 years in good health. Some clones in this sample may be carry-over from other donors' samples. Material for sequencing was memory CD4+ T cells from PBMCs. Indicated subset: CD45RA-negative fraction. The V gene is TRBV6-1, the J gene TRBJ1-3; D gene unclear. DNA for the CDR3: TGTGCCAGCAGTGAATTTGAGTTCAACTCTGGAAACACCATATATTTT. It codes for CASSEFEFNSGNTIYF.